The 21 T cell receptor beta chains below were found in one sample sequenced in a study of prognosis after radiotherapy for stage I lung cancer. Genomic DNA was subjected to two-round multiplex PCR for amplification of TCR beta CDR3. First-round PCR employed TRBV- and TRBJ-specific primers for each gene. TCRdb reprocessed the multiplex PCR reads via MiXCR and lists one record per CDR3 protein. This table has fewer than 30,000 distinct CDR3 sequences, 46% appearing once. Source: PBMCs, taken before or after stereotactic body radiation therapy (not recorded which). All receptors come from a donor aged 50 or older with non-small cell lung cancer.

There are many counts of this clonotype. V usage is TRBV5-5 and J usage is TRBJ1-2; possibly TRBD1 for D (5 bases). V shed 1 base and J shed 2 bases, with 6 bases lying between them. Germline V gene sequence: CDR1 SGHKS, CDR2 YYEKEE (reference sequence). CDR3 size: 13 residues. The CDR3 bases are TGTGCCAGCAGCTTGTACAGGAACTATGGCTACACCTTC. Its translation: CASSLYRNYGYTF.

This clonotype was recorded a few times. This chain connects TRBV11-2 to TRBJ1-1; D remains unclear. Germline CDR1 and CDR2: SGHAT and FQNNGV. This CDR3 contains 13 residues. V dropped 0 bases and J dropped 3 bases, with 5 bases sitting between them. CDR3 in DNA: TGTGCCAGCAGCTTAGATATCGACACTGAAGCTTTCTTT. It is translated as CASSLDIDTEAFF.

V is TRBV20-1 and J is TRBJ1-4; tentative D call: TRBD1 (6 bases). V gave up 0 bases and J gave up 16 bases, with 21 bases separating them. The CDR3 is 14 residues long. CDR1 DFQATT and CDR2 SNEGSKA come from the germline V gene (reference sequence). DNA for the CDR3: TGCAGTGCTAGAGAGAACAATCTAGCAGGGGTTCAGTTTTTT. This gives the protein CSARENNLAGVQFF.

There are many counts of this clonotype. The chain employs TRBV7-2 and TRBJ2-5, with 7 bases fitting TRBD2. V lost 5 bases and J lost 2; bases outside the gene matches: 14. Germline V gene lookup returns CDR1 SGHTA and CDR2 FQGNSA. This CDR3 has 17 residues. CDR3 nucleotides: TGTGCCAGCAGCCAGGAAGTCAGACTAGCTGTACAAGAGACCCAGTACTTC. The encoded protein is CASSQEVRLAVQETQYF.

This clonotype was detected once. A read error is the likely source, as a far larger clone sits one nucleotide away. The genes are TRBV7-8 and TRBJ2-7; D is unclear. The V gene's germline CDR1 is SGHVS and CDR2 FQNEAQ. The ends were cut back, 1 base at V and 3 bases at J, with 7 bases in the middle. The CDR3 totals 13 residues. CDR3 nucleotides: TGTGCCAGCAGCTTAGAGCAGTTCTACGAGCAGTACTTC. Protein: CASSLEQFYEQYF.

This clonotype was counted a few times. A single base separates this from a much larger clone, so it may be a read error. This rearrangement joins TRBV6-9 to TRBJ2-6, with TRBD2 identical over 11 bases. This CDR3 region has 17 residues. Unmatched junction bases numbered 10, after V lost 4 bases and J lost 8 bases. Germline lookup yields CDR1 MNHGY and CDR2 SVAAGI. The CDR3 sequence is CASSFSGRALRSNVLTF. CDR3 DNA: TGTGCCAGCAGTTTTAGCGGGAGGGCTCTCAGGTCCAACGTCCTGACTTTC.

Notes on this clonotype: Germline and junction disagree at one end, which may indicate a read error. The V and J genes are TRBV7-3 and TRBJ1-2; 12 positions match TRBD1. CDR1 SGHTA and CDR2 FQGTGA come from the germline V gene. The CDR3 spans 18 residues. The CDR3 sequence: CASILNPGTGGALHGYTF. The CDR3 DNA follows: TGTGCCAGCATCTTAAACCCTGGGACAGGGGGCGCTTTGCATGGCTACACCTTC.

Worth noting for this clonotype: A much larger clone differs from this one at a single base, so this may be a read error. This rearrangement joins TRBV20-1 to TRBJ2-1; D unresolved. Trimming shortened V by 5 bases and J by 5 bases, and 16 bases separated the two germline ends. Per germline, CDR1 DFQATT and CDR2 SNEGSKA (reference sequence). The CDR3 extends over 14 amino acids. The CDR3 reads CSAFSTGSNNEQFF. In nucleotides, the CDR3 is TGCAGTGCTTTCTCTACGGGCAGTAACAATGAGCAGTTCTTC.

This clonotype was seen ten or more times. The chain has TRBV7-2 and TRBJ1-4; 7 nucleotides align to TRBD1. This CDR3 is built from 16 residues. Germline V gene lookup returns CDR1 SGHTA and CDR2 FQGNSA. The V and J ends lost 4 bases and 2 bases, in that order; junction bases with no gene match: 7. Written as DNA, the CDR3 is TGTGCCAGCAGCTACGTACAGGGGCGCACTAATGAAAAACTGTTTTTT. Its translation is CASSYVQGRTNEKLFF.

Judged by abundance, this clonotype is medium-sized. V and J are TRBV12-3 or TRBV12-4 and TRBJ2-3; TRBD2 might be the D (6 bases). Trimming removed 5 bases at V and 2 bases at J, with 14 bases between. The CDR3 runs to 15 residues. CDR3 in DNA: TGTGCCAGCAGTCCCGGGGGTAGCGACACAGATACGCAGTATTTT. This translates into CASSPGGSDTDTQYF.

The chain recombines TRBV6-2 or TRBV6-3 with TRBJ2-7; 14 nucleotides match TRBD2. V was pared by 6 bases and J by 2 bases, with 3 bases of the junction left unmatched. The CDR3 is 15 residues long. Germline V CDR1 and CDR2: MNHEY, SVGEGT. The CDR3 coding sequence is TGTGCCAGCAGACAGACTAGCGGGGGGGCCTACGAGCAGTACTTC. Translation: CASRQTSGGAYEQYF.

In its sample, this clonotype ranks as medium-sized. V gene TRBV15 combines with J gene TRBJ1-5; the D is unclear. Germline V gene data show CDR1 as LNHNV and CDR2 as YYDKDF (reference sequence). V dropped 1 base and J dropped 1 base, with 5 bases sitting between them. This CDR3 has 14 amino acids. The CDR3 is CATSRVGSNQPQHF. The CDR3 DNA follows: TGTGCCACCAGCAGAGTCGGCAGCAATCAGCCCCAGCATTTT.

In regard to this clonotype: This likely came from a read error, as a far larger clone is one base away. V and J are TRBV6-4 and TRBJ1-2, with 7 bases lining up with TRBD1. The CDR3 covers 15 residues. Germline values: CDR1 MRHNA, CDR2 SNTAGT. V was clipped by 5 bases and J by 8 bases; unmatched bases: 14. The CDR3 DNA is TGTGCCAGCAGTCCTCAACTGACAGGGTCTAAAGGCTACACCTTC. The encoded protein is CASSPQLTGSKGYTF.

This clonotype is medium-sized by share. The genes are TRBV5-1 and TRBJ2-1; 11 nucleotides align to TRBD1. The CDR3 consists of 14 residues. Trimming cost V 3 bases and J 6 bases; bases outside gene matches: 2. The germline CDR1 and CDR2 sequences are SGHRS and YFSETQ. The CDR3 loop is CASSSGTGGNEQFF. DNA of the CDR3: TGCGCCAGCAGCTCCGGGACAGGGGGCAATGAGCAGTTCTTC. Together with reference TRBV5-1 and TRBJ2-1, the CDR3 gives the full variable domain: KAGVTQTPRYLIKTRGQQVTLSCSPISGHRSVSWYQQTPGQGLQFLFEYFSETQRNKGNFPGRFSGRQFSNSRSEMNVSTLELGDSALYLCASSSGTGGNEQFFGPGTRLTVL.

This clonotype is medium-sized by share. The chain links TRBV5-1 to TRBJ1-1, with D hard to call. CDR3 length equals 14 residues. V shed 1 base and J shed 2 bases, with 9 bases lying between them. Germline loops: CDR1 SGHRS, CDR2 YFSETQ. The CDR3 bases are TGCGCCAGCAGCTTGATAACAGCCAACACTGAAGCTTTCTTT. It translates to CASSLITANTEAFF.

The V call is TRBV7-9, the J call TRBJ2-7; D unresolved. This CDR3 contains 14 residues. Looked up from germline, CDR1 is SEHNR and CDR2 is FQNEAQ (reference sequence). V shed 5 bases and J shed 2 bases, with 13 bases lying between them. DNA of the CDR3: TGTGCCAGCAGCCTCCCGGGCCACCCCTACGAGCAGTACTTC. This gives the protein CASSLPGHPYEQYF.

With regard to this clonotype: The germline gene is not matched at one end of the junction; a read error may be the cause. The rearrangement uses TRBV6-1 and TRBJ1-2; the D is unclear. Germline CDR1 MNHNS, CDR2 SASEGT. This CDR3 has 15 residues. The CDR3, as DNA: TGTGCCAGCAGTCAAGCGGGCAGTATTAACTATGGCTACACCTTC. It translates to CASSQAGSINYGYTF.

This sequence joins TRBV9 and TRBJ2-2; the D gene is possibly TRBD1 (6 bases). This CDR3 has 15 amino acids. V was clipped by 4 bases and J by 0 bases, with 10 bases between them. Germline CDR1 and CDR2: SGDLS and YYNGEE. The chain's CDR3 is CASSMTGANTGELFF. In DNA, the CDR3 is TGTGCCAGCAGCATGACAGGAGCGAACACCGGGGAGCTGTTTTTT.

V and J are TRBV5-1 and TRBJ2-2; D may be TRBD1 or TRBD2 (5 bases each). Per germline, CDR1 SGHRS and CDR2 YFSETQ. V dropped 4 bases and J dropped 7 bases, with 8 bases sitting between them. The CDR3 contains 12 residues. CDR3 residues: CASSPRGGELFF. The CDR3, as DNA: TGCGCCAGCAGCCCGAGGGGCGGGGAGCTGTTTTTT. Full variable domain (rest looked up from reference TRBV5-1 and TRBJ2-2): KAGVTQTPRYLIKTRGQQVTLSCSPISGHRSVSWYQQTPGQGLQFLFEYFSETQRNKGNFPGRFSGRQFSNSRSEMNVSTLELGDSALYLCASSPRGGELFFGEGSRLTVL.

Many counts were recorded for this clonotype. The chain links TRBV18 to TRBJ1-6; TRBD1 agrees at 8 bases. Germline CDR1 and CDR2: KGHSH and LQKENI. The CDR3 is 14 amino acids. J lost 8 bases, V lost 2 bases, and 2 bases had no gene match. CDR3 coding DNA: TGTGCCAGCTCACCAACAGGGGGGGATTCACCCCTCCACTTT. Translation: CASSPTGGDSPLHF.

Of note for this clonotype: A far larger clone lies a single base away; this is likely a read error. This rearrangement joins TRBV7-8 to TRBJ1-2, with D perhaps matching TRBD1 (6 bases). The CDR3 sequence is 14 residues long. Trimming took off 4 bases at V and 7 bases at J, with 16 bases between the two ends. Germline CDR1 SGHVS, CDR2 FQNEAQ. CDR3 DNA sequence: TGTGCCAGCAGCTACGCGACCAGGGGCGTTGGCTACACCTTC. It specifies CASSYATRGVGYTF.